This TCR beta chain was retrieved from a study of T cell repertoires in cytomegalovirus infection. The CDR3 extends over 16 amino acids. Germline V gene data show CDR1 as SGHVS and CDR2 as FQNEAQ. V trimming: 4 bases; J trimming: 4 bases; junction bases outside the gene matches: 9. TCRdb re-called the reads with MiXCR, one entry per CDR3 protein. The top ten clones hold over 12% of a sample with roughly 920,000 distinct CDR3 sequences, around 30% of them seen once. A word on this clonotype: Antigen specificity is unknown.

This receptor was identified in a human donor in good health (CMV status not recorded). Some clones in this sample may be carry-over from other donors' samples. The sequencing here drew on cultured CD8+ T cells from PBMCs, taken from culture after CMV antigen stimulation. The rearrangement joins TRBV7-8 to TRBJ1-2; 10 bases are shared with TRBD1. CDR3 in amino acids: CASSSTGTGVSYGYTF. The CDR3, as DNA: TGTGCCAGCAGCTCCACCGGGACAGGGGTATCCTATGGCTACACCTTC.